This entry describes one T cell receptor beta chain. Its antigen is as yet unknown. These data come from a study of T cells in Graves' hyperthyroidism and ophthalmopathy. General observations from the study: Most expanded thyroid clonotypes above 0.001 recurred in blood. Median prediction lead before ophthalmopathy onset was 5 to 7 months with the model.

Germline-derived CDR1 and CDR2 are DFQATT and SNEGSKA (reference sequence). The CDR3 loop spans 11 amino acids. RNA transcripts gave rise to amplified TCR beta CDR3 regions. First-round RT-PCR with HTBI primers amplified the TCR CDR3 region. TCRdb fed the multiplex PCR reads into MiXCR, producing one record per CDR3 protein. The data hold about 570,000 distinct CDR3 sequences, with 46% observed a single time. The V gene is TRBV20-1, the J gene TRBJ2-3; D ambiguous. This clonotype was sampled from an adult woman with Graves' disease, either hyperthyroidism or ophthalmopathy (not recorded which). What was sequenced was peripheral blood or thyroid tissue (not recorded which). CDR3 coding DNA: TGCAGCAAAACTACGGTAGATACGCAGTATTTT. Translation: CSKTTVDTQYF.